This TCR beta chain was retrieved from a study of T cells in Graves' hyperthyroidism and ophthalmopathy. Whole-study results and caveats: Also found in blood were most expanded thyroid clonotypes above 0.001. Ophthalmopathy stood apart from stable hyperthyroidism in a 13 V-J model.

V gave up 1 base and J gave up 5 bases, with 10 bases separating them. Germline V gene sequence: CDR1 SGHTA, CDR2 FQGNSA. The CDR3 spans 14 residues. Reasons for excluding patients were uncontrolled infection, other autoimmune disease, pregnancy or lactation. Together with thyroid ultrasound, orbital computed tomography, serum thyroxine and TRAb, clinical symptoms were used for diagnoses. RNA transcripts yielded amplified TCR beta CDR3 regions. HTBI primers were employed in a first-round RT-PCR of the TCR CDR3. TCRdb reprocessed the multiplex PCR reads via MiXCR and lists one record per CDR3 protein. The table shows about 700,000 distinct CDR3 sequences, with around 13% occurring only once. A remark on this clonotype: Its specificity is not known.

This TCR was recovered from a woman younger than 30 with Graves' hyperthyroidism. The sequenced material came from blood. V usage is TRBV7-2 and J usage is TRBJ2-3; D uncertain. The DNA for the CDR3 is TGTGCCAGCAGCTTAGTCCGGGTGGGAGATACGCAGTATTTT. Protein product: CASSLVRVGDTQYF.